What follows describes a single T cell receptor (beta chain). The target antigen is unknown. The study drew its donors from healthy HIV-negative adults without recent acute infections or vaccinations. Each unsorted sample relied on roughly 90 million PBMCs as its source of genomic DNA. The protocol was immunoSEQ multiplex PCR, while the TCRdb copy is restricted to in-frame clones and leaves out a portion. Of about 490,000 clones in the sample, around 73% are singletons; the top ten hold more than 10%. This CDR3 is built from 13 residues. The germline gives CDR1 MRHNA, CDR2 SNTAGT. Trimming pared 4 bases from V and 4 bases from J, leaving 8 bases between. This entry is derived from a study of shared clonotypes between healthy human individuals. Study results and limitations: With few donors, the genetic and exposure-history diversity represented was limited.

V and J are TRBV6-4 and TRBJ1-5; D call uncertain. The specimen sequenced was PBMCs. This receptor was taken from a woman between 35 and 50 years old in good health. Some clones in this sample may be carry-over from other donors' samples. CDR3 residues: CASSATRNQPQHF. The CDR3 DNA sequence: TGTGCCAGCAGTGCTACCCGGAATCAGCCCCAGCATTTT.